One and the same sample provided the 31 T cell receptor beta chains below, sequenced in a study of vaccination and CD4 T cells after COVID-19. Oncomine TCR Beta short-read sequencing was applied to DNA from cultured CD4+ T cells. TCRdb called the PCR reads again in MiXCR, with one record for every CDR3 protein. The profile shows approximately 13,000 distinct CDR3 sequences, roughly 62% of them singletons. The sample's treatment: roughly ten-day PBMC culture with coronavirus spike peptide pools or control peptides (ViraFEST assay). Their recognized antigens are unknown. The sequencing sample was made of CD4+ T cells from blood, cultured in vitro. These receptors were taken from a human donor who had recovered from COVID-19.

This clonotype was seen just once. The chain has TRBV6-5 and TRBJ2-1, with TRBD2 matching over 9 bases. Germline V gene lookup returns CDR1 MNHEY and CDR2 SVGAGI. With V trimmed by 0 bases and J by 10 bases, 13 bases remained unmatched. There are 17 residues in the CDR3. The CDR3 loop reads CASSYSMGLAGVGEQFF. CDR3 bases: TGTGCCAGCAGTTACTCGATGGGGTTAGCGGGAGTCGGGGAGCAGTTCTTC.

J is TRBJ1-3 and V is TRBV28; no clear D. Looked up from germline, CDR1 is MDHEN and CDR2 is SYDVKM. This CDR3 region has 17 residues. Trimming left V 2 bases short and J 5 bases short, with 19 bases between. In DNA, the CDR3 is TGTGCCAGCAGTTTAGACCCTTCCTCGGTGGGGAGAAACACCATATATTTT. This encodes CASSLDPSSVGRNTIYF.

The chain links TRBV28 to TRBJ2-2; a possible D gene is TRBD1 (6 bases). Trimming removed 5 bases from V and 2 bases from J, with 12 bases in between. This CDR3 is 15 amino acids long. Per the germline V gene, CDR1 is MDHEN and CDR2 is SYDVKM. This CDR3 is CASSTTGSNTGELFF. The CDR3 bases are TGTGCCAGCAGTACAACAGGGTCAAACACCGGGGAGCTGTTTTTT.

The V and J genes are TRBV6-1 and TRBJ1-1; D possibly corresponds to TRBD1 (6 bases). The CDR3 totals 14 residues. Trimming pared 5 bases from V and 8 bases from J, leaving 18 bases between. CDR1 MNHNS and CDR2 SASEGT come from the germline V gene. This CDR3 reads CASSPGTLYVEAFF. The DNA of the CDR3 is TGTGCCAGCAGTCCCGGGACACTCTACGTCGAAGCTTTCTTT.

The sample holds a few counts of this clonotype. The chain carries TRBV10-3 and TRBJ1-5; tentative D call: TRBD1 (5 bases). The CDR3 has 13 residues. Trimming removed 7 bases at V and 5 bases at J, with 12 bases between. The germline V gene encodes CDR1 ENHRY and CDR2 SYGVKD. CDR3 bases: TGTGCCATCAAGGGGTACGGTGATCAGCCCCAGCATTTT. Translation gives CAIKGYGDQPQHF.

The chain is built from TRBV9 and TRBJ1-2; D is possibly TRBD1 (5 bases). V lost 0 bases to trimming and J lost 6 bases, with 9 bases between them. The CDR3 loop spans 13 amino acids. Germline V gene data show CDR1 as SGDLS and CDR2 as YYNGEE. The CDR3, as DNA: TGTGCCAGCAGCGTAGCGGGGGGACATGGCTACACCTTC. Translated: CASSVAGGHGYTF. Combining the CDR3 with reference TRBV9 and TRBJ1-2 gives the whole variable domain DSGVTQTPKHLITATGQRVTLRCSPRSGDLSVYWYQQSLDQGLQFLIQYYNGEERAKGNILERFSAQQFPDLHSELNLSSLELGDSALYFCASSVAGGHGYTFGSGTRLTVV.

The chain uses TRBV27 and TRBJ1-5; D gene ambiguous. V was pared by 9 bases and J by 5 bases, with 20 bases between. Germline CDR1 is MNHEY and CDR2 is SMNVEV (reference sequence). CDR3 length: 15 amino acids. This CDR3 is CARPRKVRAHQPQHF. The CDR3, as DNA: TGTGCCAGACCAAGAAAGGTTCGAGCCCATCAGCCCCAGCATTTT.

This chain uses TRBV27 with TRBJ1-2; TRBD1 agrees at 9 bases. CDR3 length: 14 amino acids. Per germline, CDR1 MNHEY and CDR2 SMNVEV (reference sequence). V lost 5 bases, J lost 8 bases, and 9 bases stayed unmatched. The CDR3 region has the DNA TGTGCCAGCAGTCCGGGACAGGGCCATAAGGGCTACACCTTC. As protein: CASSPGQGHKGYTF.

V and J are TRBV19 and TRBJ2-1; D remains unclear. The CDR3 consists of 14 residues. V lost 4 bases and J lost 2, with 9 bases in between. Germline CDR1 reads LNHDA; CDR2 reads SQIVND (reference sequence). CDR3 amino acids: CASSSAETYNEQFF. CDR3 DNA: TGTGCCAGTAGTAGTGCGGAGACCTACAATGAGCAGTTCTTC.

In its sample, this clonotype is large. J is TRBJ1-5 and V is TRBV10-2; D may be TRBD1 (6 bases). V shed 4 bases and J shed 7 bases, with 17 bases lying between them. Looked up from germline, CDR1 is WSHSY and CDR2 is SAAADI. There are 15 residues in the CDR3. In nucleotides, the CDR3 is TGCGCCAGCAGTGTTACAGGGAATGTAGGGCAGCCCCAGCATTTT. Translated: CASSVTGNVGQPQHF.

V and J are TRBV6-1 and TRBJ2-5, with D perhaps assigned TRBD1 or TRBD2 (7 bases each). There are 13 residues in the CDR3. Per germline, CDR1 MNHNS and CDR2 SASEGT. Trimming cost V 7 bases and J 5 bases, with 14 bases left between them. The DNA of the CDR3 is TGTGCCAGCACACACAGGGGAGGGGAGACCCAGTACTTC. This gives the protein CASTHRGGETQYF.

V is TRBV20-1 and J is TRBJ1-2; the D gene is possibly TRBD1 (6 bases). CDR1 and CDR2 (germline): DFQATT, SNEGSKA (reference sequence). V shed 3 bases and J shed 4 bases, with 12 bases lying between them. The CDR3 consists of 13 residues. CDR3 DNA sequence: TGCAGTGCTAGTTCAGGGGAGAGCTATGGCTACACCTTC. This codes for CSASSGESYGYTF.

This chain uses TRBV11-2 with TRBJ1-5, with 8 nucleotides matching TRBD1. V was clipped by 0 bases and J by 6 bases; unmatched bases: 10. CDR1 is SGHAT and CDR2 is FQNNGV in the germline V gene. CDR3 size: 17 residues. CDR3 bases: TGTGCCAGCAGCTTAGAGCCCCTAGGACAGGGTGGTCAGCCCCAGCATTTT. Translation gives CASSLEPLGQGGQPQHF.

The chain uses TRBV6-1 and TRBJ2-3; possibly TRBD2 for D (5 bases). The CDR3 runs 14 residues. V was pared by 6 bases and J by 0 bases, with 10 bases between. Looked up from germline, CDR1 is MNHNS and CDR2 is SASEGT. Here the CDR3 reads CASRDFLSTDTQYF. The CDR3 DNA reads as TGTGCCAGCAGGGACTTCCTTAGCACAGATACGCAGTATTTT.

V and J are TRBV7-9 and TRBJ1-4; D is uncertain. Trimming removed 5 bases from V and 5 bases from J, with 6 bases in between. CDR1 is SEHNR, CDR2 FQNEAQ, per germline (reference sequence). This CDR3 region has 12 residues. The CDR3 is CASSLENEKLFF. CDR3 nucleotides: TGTGCCAGCAGCCTAGAGAATGAAAAACTGTTTTTT.

This clonotype appeared a few times. The V gene is TRBV24-1, the J gene TRBJ2-2, with D possibly called TRBD1 or TRBD2 (6 bases each). V shed 3 bases and J shed 7 bases, with 11 bases lying between them. The CDR3 is 14 amino acids. Germline lookup yields CDR1 KGHDR and CDR2 SFDVKD. The DNA for the CDR3 is TGTGCCACCAGTGATGAGGGGGGTAACGGGGAGCTGTTTTTT. Translating it yields CATSDEGGNGELFF.

The chain is built from TRBV6-1 and TRBJ1-5, with 7 bases fitting TRBD1. The CDR3 sequence is 16 residues long. V lost 5 bases and J lost 2; bases outside the gene matches: 9. Germline V CDR1 and CDR2: MNHNS, SASEGT. Written as DNA, the CDR3 is TGTGCCAGCAGTCCCACAGGGGCGGCGGGCAATCAGCCCCAGCATTTT. The encoded protein is CASSPTGAAGNQPQHF.

V is TRBV6-1 and J is TRBJ1-1; 9 positions match TRBD1. The germline V gene encodes CDR1 MNHNS and CDR2 SASEGT. V lost 5 bases, J lost 5 bases, and 6 bases stayed unmatched. The CDR3 length is 14 residues. The CDR3 nucleotides read TGTGCCAGCAGTAACCGGGACAGGGTGACTGAAGCTTTCTTT. Its protein product is CASSNRDRVTEAFF.

The rearrangement links TRBV28 to TRBJ1-6; perhaps TRBD1 as D (5 bases). V shed 6 bases and J shed 4 bases, with 13 bases lying between them. Germline assignment: CDR1 MDHEN and CDR2 SYDVKM. This CDR3 contains 15 residues. The CDR3: CASRPVREYNSPLHF. The CDR3 DNA reads as TGTGCCAGCAGGCCCGTCAGGGAATATAATTCACCCCTCCACTTT.

The V and J genes are TRBV20-1 and TRBJ2-7; no definite D call. The germline gives CDR1 DFQATT, CDR2 SNEGSKA (reference sequence). V was trimmed by 3 bases and J by 5 bases, leaving 11 bases between them. CDR3 length equals 12 residues. CDR3: CSASRQGHEQYF. The DNA for the CDR3 is TGCAGTGCTAGTCGTCAAGGGCACGAGCAGTACTTC.

V and J are TRBV12-3 or TRBV12-4 and TRBJ1-1; 8 bases line up with TRBD1. The CDR3 has 13 residues. J lost 10 bases, V lost 6 bases, and 10 bases had no gene match. Here the CDR3 DNA reads TGTGCCAGCAGACAAACAGGGGGTGAGTTAGCTTTCTTT. It specifies CASRQTGGELAFF.

The count of this clonotype is one. The V and J genes are TRBV5-1 and TRBJ2-5; the D gene is possibly TRBD2 (5 bases). V dropped 3 bases and J dropped 5 bases, with 17 bases sitting between them. The V gene's germline CDR1 is SGHRS and CDR2 YFSETQ. CDR3 size: 15 residues. This CDR3 is CASSYQDAPGETQYF. Written as DNA, the CDR3 is TGCGCCAGCAGCTACCAGGACGCCCCGGGGGAGACCCAGTACTTC.

This sequence joins TRBV7-3 and TRBJ2-3; 13 bases map to TRBD2. Germline CDR1 SGHTA, CDR2 FQGTGA. The CDR3 runs 16 residues. Trimming removed 1 base from V and 4 bases from J; junction bases left unmatched: 2. CDR3 region: CASSLRGLAGADTQYF. In DNA form, the CDR3 reads TGTGCCAGCAGCTTAAGAGGACTAGCGGGAGCAGATACGCAGTATTTT.

V and J are TRBV12-5 and TRBJ2-5, with D perhaps matching TRBD1 or TRBD2 (5 bases each). CDR1 is LGHNT and CDR2 is FRNRAP in the germline V gene. V was cut by 3 bases and J by 5 bases, with 13 bases left in between. The length of the CDR3 is 14 residues. DNA of the CDR3: TGTGCTAGTGGTTTTTTCGGGGCAACGGAGACCCAGTACTTC. Protein: CASGFFGATETQYF.

The rearrangement uses TRBV20-1 and TRBJ1-6; D remains ambiguous. The CDR3 is 16 residues long. Germline V lookup: CDR1 DFQATT, CDR2 SNEGSKA (reference sequence). Trimming removed 0 bases from V and 6 bases from J, with 15 bases in between. CDR3 region: CSARDHASGSNSPLHF. CDR3 DNA: TGCAGTGCTAGAGATCACGCCTCCGGGAGTAATTCACCCCTCCACTTT.

The table lists this clonotype with a few counts. CDR3 sequence reads: CASSYNSDYGYTF. CDR3 sequence (DNA): TGTGCCAGCAGTTACAACAGCGACTATGGCTACACCTTC. The rearrangement uses TRBV6-5 and TRBJ1-2; no definite D call. V lost 2 bases to trimming and J lost 3 bases, with 7 bases between them. This CDR3 region has 13 residues. Germline V gene lookup returns CDR1 MNHEY and CDR2 SVGAGI.

This clonotype was detected only a few times. This chain uses TRBV2 with TRBJ2-2, with D perhaps matching TRBD1 (5 bases). This CDR3 spans 14 amino acids. In germline, CDR1 is SNHLY, CDR2 FYNNEI. V lost 2 bases and J 6 bases, leaving 10 bases between the germline ends. CDR3 loop: CASSEQGLSGELFF. CDR3 bases: TGTGCCAGCAGTGAACAGGGCCTGTCCGGGGAGCTGTTTTTT.

The V gene is TRBV6-1, the J gene TRBJ1-2; 7 positions match TRBD1. Losses at the gene ends were 6 bases for V and 7 bases for J; bases not matched to a gene: 11. The V gene's germline CDR1 is MNHNS and CDR2 SASEGT. The length of the CDR3 is 14 residues. This chain's CDR3 is CASRSSTGFGGYTF. CDR3 nucleotide sequence: TGTGCCAGCAGGAGCTCGACAGGGTTCGGTGGCTACACCTTC.

This clonotype was recorded a few times. The CDR3 is CASSSGQTYSNQPQHF. Written as DNA, the CDR3 is TGTGCCAGCAGTTCCGGACAGACGTATAGCAATCAGCCCCAGCATTTT. The chain joins TRBV27 to TRBJ1-5; D is perhaps TRBD1 (6 bases). This CDR3 has 16 amino acids. V was clipped by 4 bases and J by 0 bases, with 13 bases between them. CDR1 and CDR2 (germline): MNHEY, SMNVEV (reference sequence).

The chain joins TRBV7-3 to TRBJ2-5; D remains unclear. V lost 5 bases to trimming and J lost 1 base, with 11 bases between them. The CDR3 is 14 amino acids. The germline CDR1 and CDR2 sequences are SGHTA and FQGTGA. Here the CDR3 DNA reads TGTGCCAGCAGCCTCCTAGTCCTCCAAGAGACCCAGTACTTC. Its protein is CASSLLVLQETQYF.

The V and J genes are TRBV20-1 and TRBJ2-1, with no clear D. The CDR3 covers 13 residues. With 7 bases removed from V and 4 bases from J, the gap between germline ends came to 14 bases. From germline, CDR1 is DFQATT and CDR2 SNEGSKA (reference sequence). CDR3: CSVPTQLYNEQFF. DNA of the CDR3: TGCAGTGTACCAACCCAATTATACAATGAGCAGTTCTTC.